One and the same sample provided the 24 T cell receptor beta chains below, sequenced in a study of shared clonotypes between healthy human individuals (dated by TCRdb to the early 2020s). Library construction relied on the immunoSEQ multiplex PCR assay. What TCRdb holds here is the immuneACCESS table cut down to in-frame rearrangements. Part of the clones is not present; checked against another copy, under half of the missing clones reflect an unresolved V gene, and the others are unexplained. Across this sample there are approximately 1,500,000 clones, with about 96% seen only once. The ten largest clones add up to more than 0.9% of the sample. Sequencing input: naive CD4+ T cells sorted from blood. Interpreted using the paper, the cell subset or site label stands for: CD45RA+ positively selected. Receptor source: a man aged 30-40 years in good health.

V and J are TRBV7-2 and TRBJ1-1; unclear D gene. V dropped 5 bases and J dropped 0 bases, with 7 bases sitting between them. The CDR3 covers 13 residues. Germline V CDR1 and CDR2: SGHTA, FQGNSA. The CDR3 is CASSERLNTEAFF. In DNA, the CDR3 is TGTGCCAGCAGCGAGAGGTTGAACACTGAAGCTTTCTTT.

The chain has TRBV5-1 and TRBJ2-1; D call uncertain. Germline CDR1 reads SGHRS; CDR2 reads YFSETQ. The CDR3 contains 18 residues. The germline V and J ends were trimmed by 0 bases and 6 bases, with 22 bases remaining between them. The CDR3 coding sequence is TGCGCCAGCAGCTTGGCAGCGCGTCTAATCGAATTTCCCAATGAGCAGTTCTTC. Translation: CASSLAARLIEFPNEQFF.

The CDR3 sequence: CASSQFSGLAGTSGNIQYF. The CDR3 region has the DNA TGTGCCAGCAGCCAATTCTCCGGACTAGCGGGAACCTCGGGAAACATTCAGTACTTC. The V call is TRBV14, the J call TRBJ2-4; 12 bases are shared with TRBD2. Germline-derived CDR1 and CDR2 are SGHDN and FVKESK. Trimming at V came to 2 bases and at J to 6 bases, leaving 14 bases not matched to a gene. There are 19 residues in the CDR3. Full variable domain (remainder filled in from reference TRBV14 and TRBJ2-4): EAGVTQFPSHSVIEKGQTVTLRCDPISGHDNLYWYRRVMGKEIKFLLHFVKESKQDESGMPNNRFLAERTGGTYSTLKVQPAELEDSGVYFCASSQFSGLAGTSGNIQYFGAGTRLSVL.

The gene calls are TRBV5-4 and TRBJ2-7, with 7 bases aligning to TRBD1. The CDR3 extends over 16 amino acids. Germline CDR1 and CDR2: SGHNT and YYREEE (reference sequence). V lost 0 bases to trimming and J lost 0 bases; unmatched junction nucleotides: 6. The chain's CDR3 is CASSLVATGYSYEQYF. CDR3 coding DNA: TGTGCCAGCAGCTTGGTGGCGACAGGGTACTCCTACGAGCAGTACTTC.

The chain employs TRBV11-3 and TRBJ1-1; D uncertain. Germline CDR1 reads SGHNT; CDR2 reads YENEEA. V lost 0 bases and J 5 bases, leaving 10 bases between the germline ends. This CDR3 is built from 14 residues. The CDR3 reads CASSLDGPLTEAFF. CDR3 sequence (DNA): TGTGCCAGCAGCTTAGACGGCCCCTTGACTGAAGCTTTCTTT.

The chain joins TRBV19 to TRBJ2-7; 10 nucleotides align to TRBD1. CDR1 and CDR2 from the germline V gene are LNHDA and SQIVND (reference sequence). This CDR3 has 14 amino acids. Trimming at V came to 8 bases and at J to 2 bases, leaving 6 bases not matched to a gene. The CDR3: CASSPGQGTYEQYF. The CDR3 DNA sequence: TGTGCCAGTTCGCCGGGACAGGGGACCTACGAGCAGTACTTC.

Only one count was recorded for this clone. The J gene is TRBJ2-1, the V gene TRBV10-2; TRBD2 matches 13 bases. The CDR3 runs to 15 residues. The germline gives CDR1 WSHSY, CDR2 SAAADI. The V gene end was trimmed by 0 bases and the J gene end by 8 bases; junction bases not matched to a gene: 1. The CDR3: CASSESTSGRDEQFF. As DNA, the CDR3 is TGCGCCAGCAGTGAGTCAACTAGCGGGAGGGATGAGCAGTTCTTC.

In DNA, the CDR3 is TGCGCCAGCAGCCAAGGACAGGGGGGTGATCAGCCCCAGCATTTT. This translates into CASSQGQGGDQPQHF. The chain employs TRBV4-1 and TRBJ1-5; TRBD1 matches 9 bases. The CDR3 spans 15 residues. Germline V lookup: CDR1 MGHRA, CDR2 YSYEKL. Trimming cost V 1 base and J 5 bases; bases outside gene matches: 3.

The genes are TRBV4-3 and TRBJ2-2; tentative D call: TRBD2 (6 bases). The CDR3 extends over 15 amino acids. Looked up from germline, CDR1 is LGHNA and CDR2 is YSLEER. V was trimmed by 1 base and J by 7 bases, leaving 13 bases between them. CDR3 protein: CASSQAGVRVGELFF. DNA of the CDR3: TGCGCCAGCAGCCAAGCGGGAGTCAGGGTCGGGGAGCTGTTTTTT.

The DNA for the CDR3 is TGTGCCAGCAGCTTATTAACCTCCGTAAACACTGAAGCTTTCTTT. Its translation: CASSLLTSVNTEAFF. The V call is TRBV7-2, the J call TRBJ1-1; D is unclear. The germline V gene encodes CDR1 SGHTA and CDR2 FQGNSA. The CDR3 is 15 amino acids. V dropped 2 bases and J dropped 2 bases, with 12 bases sitting between them. Together with reference TRBV7-2 and TRBJ1-1, the CDR3 gives the full variable domain: GAGVSQSPSNKVTEKGKDVELRCDPISGHTALYWYRQSLGQGLEFLIYFQGNSAPDKSGLPSDRFSAERTGGSVSTLTIQRTQQEDSAVYLCASSLLTSVNTEAFFGQGTRLTVV.

This chain links TRBV5-1 with TRBJ2-2, with 7 positions matching TRBD2. The CDR3 covers 15 residues. Germline assignment: CDR1 SGHRS and CDR2 YFSETQ. V trimming: 3 bases; J trimming: 3 bases; junction bases outside the gene matches: 5. The CDR3 DNA reads as TGCGCCAGCAGCTCCAGCGGGAAAGACACCGGGGAGCTGTTTTTT. Translated: CASSSSGKDTGELFF.

The chain employs TRBV15 and TRBJ2-7; weak D call: TRBD1 (6 bases). The V gene lost 5 bases and the J gene lost 3 bases, with 26 bases spanning the gap. The CDR3 runs 18 residues. Germline-derived CDR1 and CDR2 are LNHNV and YYDKDF (reference sequence). The DNA of the CDR3 is TGTGCCACCAGCCCAGGGGCCCTGGTCGGGCGTTTTCGCTACGAGCAGTACTTC. Protein product: CATSPGALVGRFRYEQYF.

To note about this clone: Other nucleotide sequences from this sample produce the same CDR3. The chain couples TRBV18 to TRBJ2-5; no reliable D call. This CDR3 is 11 amino acids long. The ends were cut back, 6 bases at V and 2 bases at J, with 4 bases in the middle. Germline lookup yields CDR1 KGHSH and CDR2 LQKENI. Here the CDR3 DNA reads TGTGCCAGCTCTCTTCAAGAGACCCAGTACTTC. The encoded protein is CASSLQETQYF.

The rearrangement links TRBV6-6 to TRBJ2-5; possibly TRBD2 for D (5 bases). CDR1 and CDR2 (germline): MNHNY, SVGAGI (reference sequence). This CDR3 region has 13 residues. The V gene lost 7 bases and the J gene lost 9 bases, with 18 bases spanning the gap. CDR3 amino acids: CASMTPGSLAQYF. CDR3 bases: TGTGCCAGCATGACCCCGGGGTCCTTAGCCCAGTACTTC.

This clone appeared once. The chain couples TRBV28 to TRBJ1-2; tentatively, D is TRBD1 (5 bases). The germline gives CDR1 MDHEN, CDR2 SYDVKM. V gave up 6 bases and J gave up 3 bases, with 14 bases separating them. This CDR3 contains 14 residues. The CDR3 bases are TGTGCCAGCAGCCTCTGGCAGGGAGACTATGGCTACACCTTC. Translated, it gives CASSLWQGDYGYTF.

The rearrangement links TRBV7-9 to TRBJ1-2; D perhaps matches TRBD1 (6 bases). The CDR3 spans 12 residues. The ends were cut back, 4 bases at V and 5 bases at J, with 8 bases in the middle. The germline gives CDR1 SEHNR, CDR2 FQNEAQ (reference sequence). The CDR3 reads CASSSGTYGYTF. The CDR3 nucleotides are TGTGCCAGCAGCTCCGGGACATATGGCTACACCTTC.

The chain has TRBV5-5 and TRBJ1-4; tentatively, D is TRBD1 (6 bases). Trimming removed 0 bases at V and 8 bases at J, with 20 bases between. Germline values: CDR1 SGHKS, CDR2 YYEKEE (reference sequence). The CDR3 is 17 residues long. CDR3 amino acids: CASSLAPWGGGVEKLFF. CDR3 nucleotides: TGTGCCAGCAGCTTGGCCCCCTGGGGAGGGGGAGTAGAAAAACTGTTTTTT.

The CDR3 sequence: CASSLGGSEQYF. Written as DNA, the CDR3 is TGTGCCAGCAGCTTAGGGGGGTCCGAGCAGTACTTC. The rearrangement uses TRBV7-6 and TRBJ2-7; either TRBD1 or TRBD2 may supply D (5 bases each). The germline V gene has CDR1 SGHVS and CDR2 FNYEAQ. Trimming shortened V by 1 base and J by 6 bases, and 7 bases separated the two germline ends. The CDR3 spans 12 residues.

V usage is TRBV20-1 and J usage is TRBJ2-7, with a possible D match to TRBD2 (6 bases). V lost 6 bases to trimming and J lost 6 bases, with 9 bases between them. This CDR3 has 10 residues. Germline V gene lookup returns CDR1 DFQATT and CDR2 SNEGSKA (reference sequence). DNA of the CDR3: TGCAGTGCCGGAGGGCTCGAGCAGTACTTC. This gives the protein CSAGGLEQYF.

The V call is TRBV18, the J call TRBJ2-1; 9 bases agree with TRBD1. Germline V gene data show CDR1 as KGHSH and CDR2 as LQKENI. The CDR3 loop spans 15 amino acids. The ends lost 3 bases at V and 6 bases at J; junction bases unmatched: 6. The CDR3 protein is CASSPGTGRGNEQFF. CDR3 sequence (DNA): TGTGCCAGCTCACCCGGGACAGGGCGAGGCAATGAGCAGTTCTTC.

The rearrangement uses TRBV6-1 and TRBJ1-5; D not resolved. The CDR3 has 14 residues. Trimming cost V 3 bases and J 4 bases, with 10 bases left between them. Per germline, CDR1 MNHNS and CDR2 SASEGT. Here the CDR3 reads CASSELGQNQPQHF. In DNA form, the CDR3 reads TGTGCCAGCAGTGAGTTGGGCCAAAATCAGCCCCAGCATTTT.

This chain uses TRBV19 with TRBJ2-7; 7 bases line up with TRBD2. Trimming removed 5 bases from V and 3 bases from J; junction bases left unmatched: 4. Germline V gives CDR1 LNHDA, CDR2 SQIVND (reference sequence). The length of the CDR3 is 13 residues. The CDR3 coding sequence is TGTGCCAGTAGTGGGAGCGGGGTCTACGAGCAGTACTTC. Translated: CASSGSGVYEQYF.

V usage is TRBV11-2 and J usage is TRBJ2-3; 14 bases are shared with TRBD2. The germline V gene encodes CDR1 SGHAT and CDR2 FQNNGV. The trim removed 5 bases at V and 1 base at J, leaving 2 bases unmatched. This CDR3 is built from 16 residues. CDR3 amino acids: CASSGGLAGGTDTQYF. The CDR3 DNA reads as TGTGCCAGCAGCGGGGGACTAGCGGGGGGCACAGATACGCAGTATTTT. Supplemented by reference TRBV11-2 and TRBJ2-3, the full variable domain reads EAGVAQSPRYKIIEKRQSVAFWCNPISGHATLYWYQQILGQGPKLLIQFQNNGVVDDSQLPKDRFSAERLKGVDSTLKIQPAKLEDSAVYLCASSGGLAGGTDTQYFGPGTRLTVL.

The chain combines TRBV11-3 with TRBJ2-3, with 7 bases lining up with TRBD2. J gave up 1 base and V 5 bases, and 6 bases lay outside the gene matches. The CDR3 sequence is 15 residues long. Germline loops: CDR1 SGHNT, CDR2 YENEEA. The CDR3 loop is CASSRREMGTDTQYF. CDR3 coding DNA: TGTGCCAGCAGCCGGCGGGAGATGGGCACAGATACGCAGTATTTT.